Shown below are 8 T cell receptor beta chains from a single sample sequenced in a study of T cells after yellow fever vaccination. One entry per CDR3 protein, called by TCRdb with MiXCR from the 5' RACE reads. The sample yields approximately 450,000 distinct CDR3 sequences, under 20% seen once. Sample: PBMCs, taken before the yellow fever booster vaccination. These receptors came from a man younger than 30 who received the YFV17D yellow fever vaccine.

This clonotype was detected a few times. This chain uses TRBV12-3 or TRBV12-4 with TRBJ2-3; 14 bases fit TRBD2. CDR3 length: 16 amino acids. J lost 5 bases, V lost 5 bases, and 6 bases had no gene match. Here the CDR3 DNA reads TGTGCCAGCAGTCAGACTAGCGGGGGGGCCATAGATACGCAGTATTTT. It codes for CASSQTSGGAIDTQYF.

This chain connects TRBV12-5 to TRBJ1-4; the D is unclear. This CDR3 region has 13 residues. CDR1 LGHNT and CDR2 FRNRAP come from the germline V gene. V shed 2 bases and J shed 4 bases, with 5 bases lying between them. The chain's CDR3 is CASGLISNEKLFF. The CDR3 DNA is TGTGCTAGTGGTTTGATCAGTAATGAAAAACTGTTTTTT.

The V gene is TRBV20-1, the J gene TRBJ2-7; no clear D. From germline, CDR1 is DFQATT and CDR2 SNEGSKA (reference sequence). V dropped 3 bases and J dropped 2 bases, with 11 bases sitting between them. This CDR3 region has 13 residues. The CDR3 loop is CSASPRSPYEQYF. Written as DNA, the CDR3 is TGCAGTGCTAGTCCTAGGTCCCCCTACGAGCAGTACTTC.

This clonotype was recorded a few times. The V gene is TRBV6-5, the J gene TRBJ1-2; D not certain. Trimming took 5 bases from V and 0 from J, leaving 7 bases between them. CDR1 is MNHEY and CDR2 is SVGAGI in the germline V gene. The CDR3 has 13 residues. This CDR3 reads CASSPNTNYGYTF. The CDR3 nucleotides are TGTGCCAGCAGTCCGAACACTAACTATGGCTACACCTTC.

In this sample, this clonotype turned up many times. This chain connects TRBV7-3 to TRBJ1-5, with unresolved D. Trimming cost V 2 bases and J 6 bases, with 8 bases left between them. Germline CDR1 and CDR2: SGHTA and FQGTGA. This CDR3 is 13 amino acids long. The CDR3 bases are TGTGCCAGCAGCTTAGATTTGGGTCAGCCCCAGCATTTT. This translates into CASSLDLGQPQHF.

The chain recombines TRBV2 with TRBJ1-5; weak D call: TRBD1 (5 bases). The ends were cut back, 5 bases at V and 3 bases at J, with 14 bases in the middle. The CDR3 is 15 residues long. CDR1 SNHLY and CDR2 FYNNEI come from the germline V gene. Here the CDR3 reads CASSRSGDPNQPQHF. CDR3 nucleotide sequence: TGTGCCAGCAGTCGGAGCGGGGACCCCAATCAGCCCCAGCATTTT.

This clonotype turned up a few times. The chain has TRBV29-1 and TRBJ2-3; possibly TRBD2 for D (5 bases). The CDR3 covers 13 residues. Germline-derived CDR1 and CDR2 are SQVTM and ANQGSEA. Trimming took 7 bases from V and 1 from J, leaving 12 bases between them. The CDR3 here is CSAGISGTDTQYF. The DNA for the CDR3 is TGCAGCGCCGGGATTTCGGGCACAGATACGCAGTATTTT.

This clonotype was detected many times. The chain combines TRBV10-3 with TRBJ2-1, with 13 bases that match TRBD2. Losses at the gene ends were 3 bases for V and 0 bases for J; bases not matched to a gene: 8. This CDR3 has 19 residues. CDR1 ENHRY and CDR2 SYGVKD come from the germline V gene. CDR3 sequence (DNA): TGTGCCATCAGTGATCCTAAGACTAGCGGGGGGAGCTCCTACAATGAGCAGTTCTTC. This sequence encodes CAISDPKTSGGSSYNEQFF.